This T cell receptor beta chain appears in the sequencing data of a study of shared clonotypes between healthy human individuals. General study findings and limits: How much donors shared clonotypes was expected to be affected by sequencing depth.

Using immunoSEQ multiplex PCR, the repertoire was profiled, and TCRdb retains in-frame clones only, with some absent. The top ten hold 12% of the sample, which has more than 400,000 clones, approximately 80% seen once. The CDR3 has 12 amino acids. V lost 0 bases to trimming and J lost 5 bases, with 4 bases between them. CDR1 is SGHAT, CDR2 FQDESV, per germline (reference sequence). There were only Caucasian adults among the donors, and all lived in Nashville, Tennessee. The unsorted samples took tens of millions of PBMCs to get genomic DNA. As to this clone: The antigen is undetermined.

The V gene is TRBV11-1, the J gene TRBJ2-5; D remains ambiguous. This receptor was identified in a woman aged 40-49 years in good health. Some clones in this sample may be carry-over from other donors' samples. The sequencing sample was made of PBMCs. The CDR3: CASSLAQETQYF. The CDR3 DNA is TGTGCCAGCAGCTTAGCGCAGGAGACCCAGTACTTC.